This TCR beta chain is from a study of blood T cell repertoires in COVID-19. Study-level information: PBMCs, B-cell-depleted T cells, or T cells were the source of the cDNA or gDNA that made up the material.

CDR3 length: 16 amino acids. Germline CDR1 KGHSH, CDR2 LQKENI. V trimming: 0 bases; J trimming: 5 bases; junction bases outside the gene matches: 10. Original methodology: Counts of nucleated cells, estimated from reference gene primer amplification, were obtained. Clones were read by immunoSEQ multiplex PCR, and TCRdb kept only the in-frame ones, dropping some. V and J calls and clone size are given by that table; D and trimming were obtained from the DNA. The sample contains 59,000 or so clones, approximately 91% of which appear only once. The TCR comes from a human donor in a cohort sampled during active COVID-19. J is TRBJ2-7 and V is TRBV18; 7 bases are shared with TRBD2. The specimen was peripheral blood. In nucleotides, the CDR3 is TGTGCCAGCTCACCACCGGTGGGCGGGAGCGGGAACGAGCAGTACTTC. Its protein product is CASSPPVGGSGNEQYF.